Each of the 13 T cell receptor beta chains below was sequenced from the same sample in a study of T cell responses to AZD1222 COVID-19 vaccine. The protocol was immunoSEQ multiplex PCR, while the TCRdb copy is restricted to in-frame clones and leaves out a portion. The data contain approximately 120,000 clones, over 85% of them singletons. Sequenced material: peripheral blood, taken on day 0 of AZD1222 vaccination. These receptors were taken from an adult in good health.

The chain uses TRBV23-1 and TRBJ2-1; 7 nucleotides match TRBD2. TRBV23-1 is treated as an ORF (open reading frame) with a function not yet certain. The CDR3 sequence is 17 residues long. The V and J ends lost 0 bases and 2 bases, in that order; junction bases with no gene match: 7. The CDR3 DNA reads as TGCGCCAGCAGTCAATCGGGAGGGAGGGAGCCCTACAATGAGCAGTTCTTC. Residues: CASSQSGGREPYNEQFF.

The V and J genes are TRBV19 and TRBJ2-2; D remains unclear. Germline values: CDR1 LNHDA, CDR2 SQIVND (reference sequence). The CDR3 sequence is 14 residues long. Trimming removed 2 bases from V and 0 bases from J, with 4 bases in between. The CDR3 here is CASSISANTGELFF. The CDR3 nucleotides read TGTGCCAGTAGTATATCTGCGAACACCGGGGAGCTGTTTTTT.

This chain connects TRBV5-4 to TRBJ2-1; tentatively, D is TRBD2 (5 bases). There are 12 residues in the CDR3. V lost 4 bases, J lost 6 bases, and 8 bases lay in between. Germline values: CDR1 SGHNT, CDR2 YYREEE (reference sequence). The CDR3 region has the DNA TGTGCCAGCAGCCCTAGCCCCAATGAGCAGTTCTTC. As protein: CASSPSPNEQFF.

The table lists this clone with a count of one. The chain is built from TRBV5-4 and TRBJ2-5, with TRBD2 matching over 7 bases. The CDR3 has 10 amino acids. Trimming cost V 10 bases and J 6 bases; bases outside gene matches: 3. CDR1 and CDR2 from the germline V gene are SGHNT and YYREEE (reference sequence). For the CDR3, the DNA is TGTGCCTCCGGGGGGAAGACCCAGTACTTC. It specifies CASGGKTQYF.

The genes are TRBV5-6 and TRBJ2-1, with 13 nucleotides matching TRBD2. The CDR3 sequence is 15 residues long. V shed 4 bases, J shed 8 bases, and the junction held 6 bases outside the gene matches. Per germline, CDR1 SGHDT and CDR2 YYEEEE. The CDR3, as DNA: TGTGCCAGCAGCCCATTCGGACTAGCGGGAGATGAGCAGTTCTTC. Translated: CASSPFGLAGDEQFF.

This rearrangement joins TRBV28 to TRBJ1-4; D not certain. Per the germline V gene, CDR1 is MDHEN and CDR2 is SYDVKM. Trimming removed 7 bases from V and 8 bases from J, with 17 bases in between. The CDR3 is 14 residues long. The DNA of the CDR3 is TGTGCCAGCACCCTTAGTGGGGTGCGCGAAAAACTGTTTTTT. It specifies CASTLSGVREKLFF.

The rearrangement joins TRBV19 to TRBJ1-1, with D possibly matching TRBD1 (6 bases). V lost 6 bases to trimming and J lost 1 base, with 15 bases between them. Germline V lookup: CDR1 LNHDA, CDR2 SQIVND (reference sequence). CDR3 length: 15 residues. The CDR3 DNA sequence: TGTGCCAGTAGAAGTACAGGGTTGCGGAACACTGAAGCTTTCTTT. Protein sequence: CASRSTGLRNTEAFF.

This clone was counted a few times. This rearrangement joins TRBV28 to TRBJ2-7; D is uncertain. This CDR3 region has 15 residues. Trimming pared 3 bases from V and 3 bases from J, leaving 15 bases between. Per germline, CDR1 MDHEN and CDR2 SYDVKM. The DNA of the CDR3 is TGTGCCAGCAGTTTCTCCTCTCCCGGCAGCTACGAGCAGTACTTC. Its protein product is CASSFSSPGSYEQYF.

This chain uses TRBV5-5 with TRBJ1-1; D is unclear. The CDR3 sequence is 14 residues long. Germline V gene lookup returns CDR1 SGHKS and CDR2 YYEKEE (reference sequence). V was pared by 1 base and J by 2 bases, with 9 bases between. In nucleotides, the CDR3 is TGTGCCAGCAGCTTGAGTCCGGGAAACACTGAAGCTTTCTTT. Protein: CASSLSPGNTEAFF. Looking up the rest from reference TRBV5-5 and TRBJ1-1 gives the full variable domain: DAGVTQSPTHLIKTRGQQVTLRCSPISGHKSVSWYQQVLGQGPQFIFQYYEKEERGRGNFPDRFSARQFPNYSSELNVNALLLGDSALYLCASSLSPGNTEAFFGQGTRLTVV.

This clone was recorded only once. The chain links TRBV2 to TRBJ1-5; D remains ambiguous. The CDR3 consists of 14 residues. Between the trimmed V and J ends, which lost 4 bases and 5 bases, there was a span of 12 bases. In germline, CDR1 is SNHLY, CDR2 FYNNEI. Here the CDR3 DNA reads TGTGCCAGCAGTGGGACGGGATTCGATCAGCCCCAGCATTTT. This translates into CASSGTGFDQPQHF.

The chain couples TRBV29-1 to TRBJ1-1, with TRBD1 identical over 9 bases. CDR3 length: 12 amino acids. The junction had 8 bases not matched to a gene; V was cut back by 7 bases and J by 8 bases. CDR1 and CDR2 (germline): SQVTM, ANQGSEA. CDR3 amino acids: CSAEDGQGEAFF. The CDR3 region has the DNA TGCAGCGCCGAAGATGGACAGGGGGAAGCTTTCTTT.

The chain carries TRBV19 and TRBJ1-2; D gene unclear. V lost 1 base to trimming and J lost 8 bases, with 11 bases between them. The CDR3 extends over 13 amino acids. CDR1 is LNHDA, CDR2 SQIVND, per germline (reference sequence). CDR3 coding DNA: TGTGCCAGTAGTATAGGCCCCGAAAGGGGCTACACCTTC. It yields the protein CASSIGPERGYTF.

This clone occurred once. The V and J genes are TRBV19 and TRBJ2-3; TRBD2 is a possible D gene (6 bases). The CDR3 is 16 residues long. Germline CDR1 LNHDA, CDR2 SQIVND (reference sequence). V lost 2 bases and J 8 bases, leaving 20 bases between the germline ends. The CDR3 loop is CASSIRGGTLGGTQYF. CDR3 DNA sequence: TGTGCCAGTAGTATAAGAGGAGGGACTCTCGGTGGTACGCAGTATTTT.